This T cell receptor beta chain was identified during a study of identical twins. This clonotype appeared a few times. The germline gives CDR1 SGHTA, CDR2 FQGNSA. V lost 1 base, J lost 0 bases, and 2 bases stayed unmatched. This CDR3 comprises 16 residues. TCRdb processed the 5' RACE reads anew with MiXCR; each CDR3 protein has one entry. This table has a few hundred thousand distinct CDR3 sequences, around a tenth appearing once. These data were also reused for a study on yellow fever vaccine responses in identical twins. Turning to that study: Reported findings indicate that twins' vaccine T cell responses seemed partially convergent, partially personalized.

The source is a woman younger than 35 in good health. Source material: PBMCs. The chain has TRBV7-2 and TRBJ2-4, with 8 positions matching TRBD1. This chain's CDR3 is CASSLGDRLAKNIQYF. CDR3 coding DNA: TGTGCCAGCAGCTTAGGGGACAGGCTAGCCAAAAACATTCAGTACTTC.